This entry lists 15 T cell receptor beta chains sequenced from one sample in a study of Graves' ophthalmopathy and Graves' hyperthyroidism. RNA transcripts provided the template for amplifying TCR beta CDR3 regions. First-round RT-PCR relied on HTBI primers, and a second-round multiplex PCR came next. TCRdb processed the multiplex PCR reads anew with MiXCR; each CDR3 protein has one entry. The sample holds about 550,000 distinct CDR3 sequences, about two fifths seen once. The specimen sequenced was peripheral blood or thyroid tissue (not recorded which). The receptor source for this set is an adult man with Graves' hyperthyroidism.

The table lists this clonotype with many counts. The V call is TRBV5-8, the J call TRBJ1-6; D call uncertain. The CDR3 runs to 13 residues. Germline CDR1 and CDR2: SGHTS and YDEGEE. Trimming shortened V by 0 bases and J by 7 bases, and 5 bases separated the two germline ends. In DNA form, the CDR3 reads TGTGCCAGCAGCTTGGCCGTCAATTCACCCCTCCACTTT. Encoded protein: CASSLAVNSPLHF.

The table lists this clonotype with a few counts. This rearrangement joins TRBV7-2 to TRBJ2-3, with D unclear. CDR1 SGHTA and CDR2 FQGNSA come from the germline V gene. The CDR3 has 15 amino acids. With 1 base removed from V and 3 bases from J, the gap between germline ends came to 11 bases. The CDR3 loop reads CASSLDGVGTDTQYF. CDR3 DNA: TGTGCCAGCAGCTTAGATGGGGTAGGGACAGATACGCAGTATTTT.

A few counts support this clonotype. The chain recombines TRBV29-1 with TRBJ2-2; 8 nucleotides agree with TRBD2. The V segment lost 4 bases and the J segment 2 bases; nucleotides outside the gene matches: 3. The germline gives CDR1 SQVTM, CDR2 ANQGSEA. The CDR3 totals 14 residues. The CDR3 nucleotides are TGCAGCGTTGGGCTAGCGGGCAACACCGGGGAGCTGTTTTTT. It encodes CSVGLAGNTGELFF.

This chain links TRBV20-1 with TRBJ2-3, with TRBD2 matching over 10 bases. The germline CDR1 and CDR2 sequences are DFQATT and SNEGSKA (reference sequence). This CDR3 region has 16 residues. Trimming cost V 2 bases and J 5 bases; bases outside gene matches: 10. The CDR3 here is CSARLASGSRGDTQYF. CDR3 DNA: TGCAGTGCTAGATTGGCTAGCGGGAGTCGGGGAGATACGCAGTATTTT.

This clonotype was counted ten times or more. The chain combines TRBV10-2 with TRBJ2-7; 8 nucleotides match TRBD1. The junction had 5 bases not matched to a gene; V was cut back by 6 bases and J by 4 bases. CDR1 WSHSY and CDR2 SAAADI come from the germline V gene. The CDR3 has 13 amino acids. The CDR3: CASRETGEYEQYF. The CDR3 bases are TGCGCCAGCAGAGAGACAGGGGAGTACGAGCAGTACTTC.

This clonotype has only a few counts. This sequence joins TRBV7-8 and TRBJ2-6; the D is unclear. The V and J ends lost 2 bases and 0 bases respectively, with 11 bases between them. CDR3 length: 17 residues. Germline V gene sequence: CDR1 SGHVS, CDR2 FQNEAQ. The DNA of the CDR3 is TGTGCCAGCAGCTTAAGTCGGCTCTTCTCTGGGGCCAACGTCCTGACTTTC. It translates to CASSLSRLFSGANVLTF.

This clonotype turned up a few times. V usage is TRBV6-5 and J usage is TRBJ1-2, with 7 positions matching TRBD1. The CDR3 consists of 16 residues. The ends lost 2 bases at V and 0 bases at J; junction bases unmatched: 6. Germline assignment: CDR1 MNHEY and CDR2 SVGAGI. The CDR3 DNA sequence: TGTGCCAGCAGTTACGCTGACAGGGTCTCTAACTATGGCTACACCTTC. This sequence encodes CASSYADRVSNYGYTF.

This clonotype was counted ten times or more. The chain is built from TRBV7-6 and TRBJ2-2; no clear D gene. V lost 5 bases and J 5 bases, leaving 9 bases between the germline ends. Germline lookup yields CDR1 SGHVS and CDR2 FNYEAQ. This CDR3 is 13 amino acids long. In DNA, the CDR3 is TGTGCCAGCAGCCGATTGGGAACCGGGGAGCTGTTTTTT. This gives the protein CASSRLGTGELFF.

Many counts were recorded for this clonotype. This rearrangement joins TRBV5-8 to TRBJ1-4; D not resolved. Germline lookup yields CDR1 SGHTS and CDR2 YDEGEE. V was trimmed by 3 bases and J by 6 bases, leaving 9 bases between them. The CDR3 runs 13 residues. In DNA form, the CDR3 reads TGTGCCAGCAGCTCGTGGGTAGATGAAAAACTGTTTTTT. Translating it yields CASSSWVDEKLFF.

This clonotype has only a few counts. This sequence joins TRBV7-9 and TRBJ2-7; tentative D call: TRBD1 (5 bases). With 5 bases removed from V and 3 bases from J, the gap between germline ends came to 8 bases. Germline V gives CDR1 SEHNR, CDR2 FQNEAQ (reference sequence). The CDR3 is 12 residues long. CDR3 loop: CASSKQDYEQYF. The CDR3 nucleotides are TGTGCCAGCAGCAAACAGGACTACGAGCAGTACTTC. The complete variable domain, with remaining parts taken from reference TRBV7-9 and TRBJ2-7, reads DTGVSQNPRHKITKRGQNVTFRCDPISEHNRLYWYRQTLGQGPEFLTYFQNEAQLEKSRLLSDRFSAERPKGSFSTLEIQRTEQGDSAMYLCASSKQDYEQYFGPGTRLTVT.

The rearrangement uses TRBV3-1 and TRBJ2-5; the match to TRBD2 covers 10 bases. CDR1 is LGHDT and CDR2 is YNNKEL in the germline V gene (reference sequence). The CDR3 spans 15 residues. V was clipped by 2 bases and J by 5 bases; unmatched bases: 5. CDR3 DNA: TGTGCCAGCAGCCAAAATCTAGCGGGAGCGGAGACCCAGTACTTC. As protein: CASSQNLAGAETQYF.

This clonotype was observed many times. This chain links TRBV20-1 with TRBJ1-3, with TRBD1 matching 7 bases. Germline assignment: CDR1 DFQATT and CDR2 SNEGSKA (reference sequence). This CDR3 has 16 amino acids. With 0 bases clipped from V and 0 bases from J, the junction kept 5 bases outside the gene matches. Written as DNA, the CDR3 is TGCAGTGCTAGAGAGGCAGGGGGGATCTCTGGAAACACCATATATTTT. Translated, it gives CSAREAGGISGNTIYF.

The sample holds a few counts of this clonotype. This rearrangement joins TRBV10-3 to TRBJ1-1; 8 positions match TRBD1. This CDR3 contains 18 residues. V trimming: 10 bases; J trimming: 6 bases; junction bases outside the gene matches: 25. Germline CDR1 and CDR2: ENHRY and SYGVKD. The CDR3 DNA reads TGTGCCAGCAGCGCAGTTCTAGGACAGGGTGAGCTCAGGCCTGAAGCTTTCTTT. Translation gives CASSAVLGQGELRPEAFF.

On this clonotype: Its ends do not fully match the called genes, so a read error is possible. V is TRBV7-9 and J is TRBJ2-5; D call uncertain. Germline lookup yields CDR1 SEHNR and CDR2 FQNEAQ (reference sequence). The CDR3 is 14 amino acids. CDR3 amino acids: CASSSRLEQGTQYF. The CDR3 DNA follows: TGTGCCAGCAGCAGCCGACTGGAACAAGGGACCCAGTACTTC.

This clonotype was picked up many times. The chain carries TRBV2 and TRBJ1-1; 7 nucleotides match TRBD1. CDR3 size: 14 residues. Germline V gives CDR1 SNHLY, CDR2 FYNNEI. J lost 0 bases, V lost 6 bases, and 4 bases had no gene match. The CDR3 DNA reads as TGTGCCAGCAGCCGGGACAGATTGAACACTGAAGCTTTCTTT. Its translation: CASSRDRLNTEAFF.